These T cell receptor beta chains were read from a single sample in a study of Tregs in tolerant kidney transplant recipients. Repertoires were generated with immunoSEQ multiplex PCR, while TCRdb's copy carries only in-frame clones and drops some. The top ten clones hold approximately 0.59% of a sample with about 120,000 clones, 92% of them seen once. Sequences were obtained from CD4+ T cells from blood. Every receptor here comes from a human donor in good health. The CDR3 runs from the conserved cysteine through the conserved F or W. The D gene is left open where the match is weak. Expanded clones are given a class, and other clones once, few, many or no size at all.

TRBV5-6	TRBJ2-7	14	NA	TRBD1	TGTGCCAGCAGCTTAGGGACAGTCTCCTACGAGCAGTACTTC	CASSLGTVSYEQYF
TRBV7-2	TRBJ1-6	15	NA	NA	TGTGCCAGCAGCCCTCTCGTTCAGGGGAATTCACCCCTCCACTTT	CASSPLVQGNSPLHF
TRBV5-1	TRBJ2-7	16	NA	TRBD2	TGCGCCAGCACGGGACTAGCGGGAGGCTTATCCTACGAGCAGTACTTC	CASTGLAGGLSYEQYF
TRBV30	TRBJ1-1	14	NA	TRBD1	TGTGCCTGGAGTGTTAGACAGGGACGCACTGAAGCTTTCTTT	CAWSVRQGRTEAFF
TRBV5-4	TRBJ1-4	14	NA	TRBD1	TGTGCCAGCAGCCCAGGGACAGGTAGTGAAAAACTGTTTTTT	CASSPGTGSEKLFF
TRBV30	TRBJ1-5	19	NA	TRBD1	TGTGCCTGGAGTAGAGGGACAGGGGACTCGGGTTGGGATCATCAGCCCCAGCATTTT	CAWSRGTGDSGWDHQPQHF
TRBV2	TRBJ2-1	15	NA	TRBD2	TGTGCCAGCAGTGCTGAGCGGGGGGCCTACAATGAGCAGTTCTTC	CASSAERGAYNEQFF
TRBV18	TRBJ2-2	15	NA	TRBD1	TGTGCCAGCTCCTCACCCTCACAGGGGACCGGGGAGCTGTTTTTT	CASSSPSQGTGELFF
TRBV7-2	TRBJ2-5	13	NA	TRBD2	TGTGCCAGCGGTAGCGGGAGGGAGGAGACCCAGTACTTC	CASGSGREETQYF
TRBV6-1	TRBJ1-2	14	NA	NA	TGTGCCAGCAGAGGTCCGGGGACTAACTATGGCTACACCTTC	CASRGPGTNYGYTF
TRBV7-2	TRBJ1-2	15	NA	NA	TGTGCCAGCAGCTTAGGTCCGGGGGCGAGCTATGGCTACACCTTC	CASSLGPGASYGYTF
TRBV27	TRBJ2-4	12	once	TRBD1	TGTGCCAGCAGTTTGACAGGGGACATTCAGTACTTC	CASSLTGDIQYF
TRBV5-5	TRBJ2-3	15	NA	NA	TGTGCCAGCAGCTTGGTGGGGCGGGGCACAGATACGCAGTATTTT	CASSLVGRGTDTQYF
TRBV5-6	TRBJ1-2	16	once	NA	TGTGCCAGCAGCCCCGCGAAGCGGGAAGCTAACTATGGCTACACCTTC	CASSPAKREANYGYTF
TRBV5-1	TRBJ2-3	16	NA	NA	TGCGCCAGCAGCTTGGTGACTCTGGTGCGCACAGATACGCAGTATTTT	CASSLVTLVRTDTQYF
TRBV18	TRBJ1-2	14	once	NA	TGTGCCAGCTCCCCACCGGACCAGATCTATGGCTACACCTTC	CASSPPDQIYGYTF
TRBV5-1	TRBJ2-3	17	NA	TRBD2	TGCGCCAGCAGCTTGGTTGGTAGCGGGAGCTCCACAGATACGCAGTATTTT	CASSLVGSGSSTDTQYF
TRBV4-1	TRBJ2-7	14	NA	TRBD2	TGCGCCAGCAGCCGAGCGGGAGAAGGGTACGAGCAGTACTTC	CASSRAGEGYEQYF
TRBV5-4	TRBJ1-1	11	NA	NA	TGTGCCAGCAGCTTAAACACTGAAGCTTTCTTT	CASSLNTEAFF
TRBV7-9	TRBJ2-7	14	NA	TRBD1	TGTGCCAGCGCCTCCGGGACAGGGGGCGGCGAGCAGTACTTC	CASASGTGGGEQYF
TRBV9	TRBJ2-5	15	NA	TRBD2	TGTGCCAGCAGCCCCCGGACTAGCGGACAAGAGACCCAGTACTTC	CASSPRTSGQETQYF
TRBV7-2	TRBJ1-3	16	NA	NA	TGTGCCAGCAGCCCCCGGACGGGCTACTCTGGAAACACCATATATTTT	CASSPRTGYSGNTIYF
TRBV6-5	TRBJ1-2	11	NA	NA	TGTGCCAGCAGTTACGGGTATGGCTACACCTTC	CASSYGYGYTF
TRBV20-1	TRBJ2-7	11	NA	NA	TGCAGTGCTAGAAAGTTTGACTCGCAGTACTTC	CSARKFDSQYF
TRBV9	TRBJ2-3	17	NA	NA	TGTGCCAGCAGCGTAGAGAGTGGTGCGCCTAGCACAGATACGCAGTATTTT	CASSVESGAPSTDTQYF
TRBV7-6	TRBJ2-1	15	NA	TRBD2	TGTGCCAGCAGCTTAGATAGCGGGAGGGGTAATGAGCAGTTCTTC	CASSLDSGRGNEQFF
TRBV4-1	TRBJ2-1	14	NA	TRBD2	TGCGCCAGCAGCCGTCAGCGGGAGGGCAATGAGCAGTTCTTC	CASSRQREGNEQFF
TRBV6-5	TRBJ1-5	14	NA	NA	TGTGCCAGCAGTCCCACAGCTTTTAATCAGCCCCAGCATTTT	CASSPTAFNQPQHF
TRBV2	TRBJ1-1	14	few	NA	TGTGCCAGCAGTCAGACCCCAATGGAGTCTGAAGCTTTCTTT	CASSQTPMESEAFF
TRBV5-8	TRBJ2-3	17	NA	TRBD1	TGTGCCAGCAGCTCAGGAACGACAGGGGTTGGCACAGATACGCAGTATTTT	CASSSGTTGVGTDTQYF
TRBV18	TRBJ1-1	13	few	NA	TGTGCCAGCTCACCAACATCGAACACTGAAGCTTTCTTT	CASSPTSNTEAFF
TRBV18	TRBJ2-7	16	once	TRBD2	TGTGCCAGCTCATCACTAGGCGGGGGGCGCGGATACGAGCAGTACTTC	CASSSLGGGRGYEQYF
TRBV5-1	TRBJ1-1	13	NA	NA	TGCGCCAGCACCCAGTGGGGGGCCACTGAAGCTTTCTTT	CASTQWGATEAFF